The 30 T cell receptor beta chains listed next were all sequenced from one sample in a study of graft-versus-host responses after intestinal transplantation. No antigen has been identified for these receptors. Some clones are missing from TCRdb's copy, which holds only in-frame ones; the method was immunoSEQ multiplex PCR. The repertoire consists of 62,000 or so clones, with 90% occurring once and the leading ten covering roughly 1.6%. This specimen consisted of unstimulated CD8+ T cells sorted from spleen or lymph node cells, obtained before transplant. The receptors were sampled from a human donor who was the organ donor for an intestinal transplant.

This chain connects TRBV4-3 to TRBJ2-7; 9 nucleotides agree with TRBD2. Losses at the gene ends were 3 bases for V and 4 bases for J; bases not matched to a gene: 7. Germline V gene lookup returns CDR1 LGHNA and CDR2 YSLEER. The CDR3 has 15 residues. This chain's CDR3 is CASSHVAGDDYEQYF. CDR3 nucleotide sequence: TGCGCCAGCAGCCACGTAGCGGGAGACGATTACGAGCAGTACTTC.

V is TRBV10-3 and J is TRBJ1-2; D is perhaps TRBD1 (6 bases). CDR1 ENHRY and CDR2 SYGVKD come from the germline V gene. The CDR3 consists of 16 residues. Trimming shortened V by 5 bases and J by 7 bases, and 23 bases separated the two germline ends. CDR3 nucleotide sequence: TGTGCCATCAGTCGGTCAAGGACAGCAGTAATAGGTGGCTACACCTTC. This encodes CAISRSRTAVIGGYTF.

V gene TRBV7-9 combines with J gene TRBJ2-7, with TRBD2 as a possible D gene (5 bases). This CDR3 region has 15 residues. V was cut by 1 base and J by 3 bases, with 13 bases left in between. In germline, CDR1 is SEHNR, CDR2 FQNEAQ (reference sequence). The CDR3 coding sequence is TGTGCCAGCAGCTTAGGAGGCCCCGGGATCTACGAGCAGTACTTC. Protein: CASSLGGPGIYEQYF. The full variable domain, in which reference TRBV7-9 and TRBJ2-7 provide the parts outside the CDR3, is DTGVSQNPRHKITKRGQNVTFRCDPISEHNRLYWYRQTLGQGPEFLTYFQNEAQLEKSRLLSDRFSAERPKGSFSTLEIQRTEQGDSAMYLCASSLGGPGIYEQYFGPGTRLTVT.

The V gene is TRBV7-9, the J gene TRBJ2-2; 12 bases match TRBD2. V lost 0 bases to trimming and J lost 6 bases; unmatched junction nucleotides: 5. The CDR3 runs 17 residues. Per the germline V gene, CDR1 is SEHNR and CDR2 is FQNEAQ (reference sequence). CDR3 sequence (DNA): TGTGCCAGCAGCTTAGCGATGGGACTAGCGGGTCCCGGGGAGCTGTTTTTT. Its translation is CASSLAMGLAGPGELFF.

The chain uses TRBV7-9 and TRBJ2-1; a weak D match, TRBD2 (5 bases). The CDR3 has 14 amino acids. Per the germline V gene, CDR1 is SEHNR and CDR2 is FQNEAQ (reference sequence). V was shortened by 3 bases and J by 8 bases, with 14 bases between the two germline ends. CDR3 protein: CASSLASGLDEQFF. The CDR3 DNA sequence: TGTGCCAGCAGCTTGGCAAGCGGCCTCGATGAGCAGTTCTTC.

V gene TRBV19 combines with J gene TRBJ1-2, with D perhaps TRBD1 (5 bases). The germline V gene encodes CDR1 LNHDA and CDR2 SQIVND (reference sequence). CDR3 length equals 17 residues. Trimming took off 3 bases at V and 4 bases at J, with 21 bases between the two ends. For the CDR3, the DNA is TGTGCCAGTAGTATCGGGGGACTCGTAGCGGGTGTCTATGGCTACACCTTC. As protein: CASSIGGLVAGVYGYTF.

The chain employs TRBV9 and TRBJ2-2; D possibly corresponds to TRBD2 (5 bases). The CDR3 has 16 amino acids. The germline V gene has CDR1 SGDLS and CDR2 YYNGEE. V lost 0 bases to trimming and J lost 0 bases, with 9 bases between them. DNA of the CDR3: TGTGCCAGCAGCGTAGGGACTGGGACGAACACCGGGGAGCTGTTTTTT. Amino acid sequence: CASSVGTGTNTGELFF.

The chain has TRBV28 and TRBJ2-5; perhaps TRBD2 as D (6 bases). The V gene's germline CDR1 is MDHEN and CDR2 SYDVKM. The CDR3 runs 14 residues. V was shortened by 7 bases and J by 6 bases, with 18 bases between the two germline ends. CDR3 DNA: TGTGCCAGCACCCCTGCCGGAGGGTACAAGACCCAGTACTTC. Its translation: CASTPAGGYKTQYF. The whole variable domain, filled in from reference TRBV28 and TRBJ2-5, reads DVKVTQSSRYLVKRTGEKVFLECVQDMDHENMFWYRQDPGLGLRLIYFSYDVKMKEKGDIPEGYSVSREKKERFSLILESASTNQTSMYLCASTPAGGYKTQYFGPGTRLLVL.

This clone is a singleton in its sample. The rearrangement uses TRBV4-1 and TRBJ2-3, with a tentative D call TRBD1 (5 bases). CDR3 length: 14 residues. Germline assignment: CDR1 MGHRA and CDR2 YSYEKL. The germline V and J ends were trimmed by 1 base and 4 bases, with 9 bases remaining between them. In DNA, the CDR3 is TGCGCCAGCAGCCAAGTTCAGGGCCCAGATACGCAGTATTTT. This gives the protein CASSQVQGPDTQYF.

The chain recombines TRBV18 with TRBJ2-1, with TRBD2 matching 8 bases. The CDR3 length is 15 residues. Trimming at V came to 3 bases and at J to 7 bases, leaving 8 bases not matched to a gene. CDR1 and CDR2 (germline): KGHSH, LQKENI. The CDR3 here is CASSPSTAGVNEQFF. CDR3 DNA sequence: TGTGCCAGCTCACCGTCGACAGCGGGAGTTAATGAGCAGTTCTTC.

The CDR3 DNA sequence: TGCGCCAGCAGCTGGCGGACAGCGAACTATGGCTACACCTTC. The encoded protein is CASSWRTANYGYTF. The chain uses TRBV5-1 and TRBJ1-2, with D maybe TRBD1 (6 bases). CDR3 length: 14 residues. The germline V and J ends were trimmed by 3 bases and 2 bases, with 11 bases remaining between them. Looked up from germline, CDR1 is SGHRS and CDR2 is YFSETQ.

The chain combines TRBV7-9 with TRBJ2-1, with 13 nucleotides matching TRBD2. CDR3 size: 15 residues. Trimming took 5 bases from V and 10 from J; bases not matched to a gene: 8. Germline CDR1 and CDR2: SEHNR and FQNEAQ (reference sequence). CDR3 in amino acids: CASSGGTSGIWEQFF. As DNA, the CDR3 is TGTGCCAGCAGCGGAGGGACTAGCGGGATTTGGGAGCAGTTCTTC.

V usage is TRBV14 and J usage is TRBJ2-5; D remains unclear. The end of the DNA is better explained by TRBJ2-7, so the J call may be wrong. The CDR3 runs to 14 residues. From germline, CDR1 is SGHDN and CDR2 FVKESK. CDR3 DNA: TGTGCCAGCAGCCAAGATACACTATTTTACGAGCAGTACTTC. Translation: CASSQDTLFYEQYF.

The rearrangement uses TRBV27 and TRBJ1-5, with 7 bases identical to TRBD1. The CDR3 runs 14 residues. Germline V gene sequence: CDR1 MNHEY, CDR2 SMNVEV (reference sequence). V was pared by 5 bases and J by 3 bases, with 4 bases of the junction left unmatched. The CDR3 coding sequence is TGTGCCAGCAGTGTGACAGGGATCAATCAGCCCCAGCATTTT. The encoded protein is CASSVTGINQPQHF.

The chain joins TRBV11-2 to TRBJ2-3, with TRBD2 matching 10 bases. The CDR3 is made up of 15 amino acids. Germline-derived CDR1 and CDR2 are SGHAT and FQNNGV. V was pared by 5 bases and J by 0 bases, with 2 bases of the junction left unmatched. The CDR3 loop reads CASSVLAGSTDTQYF. The DNA of the CDR3 is TGTGCCAGCAGCGTACTAGCGGGAAGCACAGATACGCAGTATTTT.

The chain employs TRBV7-8 and TRBJ2-3; perhaps TRBD2 as D (6 bases). The CDR3 loop spans 15 amino acids. Trimming stripped 1 base from V and 2 bases from J, with 10 bases between. Germline V lookup: CDR1 SGHVS, CDR2 FQNEAQ. CDR3 DNA: TGTGCCAGCAGCTTAGTACGCGGGATCACAGATACGCAGTATTTT. Translated, it gives CASSLVRGITDTQYF.

The sample holds one count of this clone. J is TRBJ2-3 and V is TRBV7-9; D might be TRBD1 (6 bases). V lost 5 bases, J lost 0 bases, and 18 bases lay in between. Germline V gene data show CDR1 as SEHNR and CDR2 as FQNEAQ (reference sequence). CDR3 length equals 17 residues. In nucleotides, the CDR3 is TGTGCCAGCAGCCTCCCCCCGACAGGAAAAAGCACAGATACGCAGTATTTT. Amino acid sequence: CASSLPPTGKSTDTQYF. The full variable domain, completed using reference TRBV7-9 and TRBJ2-3, is DTGVSQNPRHKITKRGQNVTFRCDPISEHNRLYWYRQTLGQGPEFLTYFQNEAQLEKSRLLSDRFSAERPKGSFSTLEIQRTEQGDSAMYLCASSLPPTGKSTDTQYFGPGTRLTVL.

This chain uses TRBV5-8 with TRBJ2-1; D perhaps matches TRBD2 (6 bases). Trimming removed 3 bases at V and 0 bases at J, with 10 bases between. CDR3 length equals 15 residues. From germline, CDR1 is SGHTS and CDR2 YDEGEE. Here the CDR3 DNA reads TGTGCCAGCAGCTGGGACTTGGTCTCCTACAATGAGCAGTTCTTC. It is translated as CASSWDLVSYNEQFF.

Only one count was recorded for this clone. This chain connects TRBV28 to TRBJ2-1; D is uncertain. The V gene lost 7 bases and the J gene lost 5 bases, with 12 bases spanning the gap. Per the germline V gene, CDR1 is MDHEN and CDR2 is SYDVKM. This CDR3 contains 13 residues. The CDR3 coding sequence is TGTGCCAGCACCCATTGTGTTGACAATGAGCAGTTCTTC. This sequence encodes CASTHCVDNEQFF.

The CDR3 reads CASGTGGYEQYF. DNA of the CDR3: TGTGCCAGCGGGACAGGGGGGTACGAGCAGTACTTC. The chain carries TRBV27 and TRBJ2-7; TRBD1 matches at 11 bases. CDR1 is MNHEY and CDR2 is SMNVEV in the germline V gene (reference sequence). The CDR3 has 12 residues. The ends lost 8 bases at V and 4 bases at J; junction bases unmatched: 1.

This clone has just a few counts. This sequence joins TRBV15 and TRBJ1-2; D call uncertain. CDR3 length equals 16 residues. The ends were cut back, 0 bases at V and 8 bases at J, with 19 bases in the middle. Germline V gene data show CDR1 as LNHNV and CDR2 as YYDKDF (reference sequence). The CDR3 reads CATSRDYGVGVRGYTF. CDR3 nucleotides: TGTGCCACCAGCAGAGATTACGGGGTAGGAGTTAGAGGCTACACCTTC.

The V call is TRBV6-5, the J call TRBJ1-5; weak D call: TRBD1 (6 bases). V was trimmed by 5 bases and J by 1 base, leaving 9 bases between them. The length of the CDR3 is 14 residues. Germline lookup yields CDR1 MNHEY and CDR2 SVGAGI. This CDR3 reads CASSMDRSNQPQHF. CDR3 nucleotides: TGTGCCAGCAGTATGGACAGAAGCAATCAGCCCCAGCATTTT.

The chain uses TRBV30 and TRBJ2-3; D may be TRBD1 (6 bases). Germline CDR1 GTSNPN, CDR2 SVGIG (reference sequence). V lost 0 bases and J lost 3, with 10 bases in between. The CDR3 runs to 14 residues. CDR3 DNA sequence: TGTGCCTGGAGTGTACCCCAGGGGACAGATACGCAGTATTTT. Translation gives CAWSVPQGTDTQYF.

V gene TRBV11-2 combines with J gene TRBJ2-7; 7 nucleotides line up with TRBD2. From germline, CDR1 is SGHAT and CDR2 FQNNGV. V was clipped by 4 bases and J by 0 bases; unmatched bases: 9. The CDR3 length is 16 residues. In DNA, the CDR3 is TGTGCCAGCAGCTCCGCTCTAGCGGAGAGCTCCTACGAGCAGTACTTC. This sequence encodes CASSSALAESSYEQYF.

The chain has TRBV11-2 and TRBJ2-2; 11 bases agree with TRBD2. The germline V gene has CDR1 SGHAT and CDR2 FQNNGV. V shed 6 bases, J shed 3 bases, and the junction held 9 bases outside the gene matches. CDR3 size: 17 residues. DNA for the CDR3: TGTGCCAGCAGGGGCCCGGGACTAGCGGACTACACCGGGGAGCTGTTTTTT. Its translation: CASRGPGLADYTGELFF.

V and J are TRBV7-6 and TRBJ1-4; D is unresolved. This CDR3 is 15 amino acids long. Trimming pared 1 base from V and 3 bases from J, leaving 9 bases between. Per the germline V gene, CDR1 is SGHVS and CDR2 is FNYEAQ. The CDR3 is CASSLGPGSNEKLFF. CDR3 sequence (DNA): TGTGCCAGCAGCTTAGGTCCGGGGTCTAATGAAAAACTGTTTTTT.

This clone was detected once. The V gene is TRBV25-1, the J gene TRBJ2-1; TRBD1 agrees at 7 bases. The CDR3 consists of 16 residues. With V trimmed by 1 base and J by 5 bases, 8 bases remained unmatched. The V gene's germline CDR1 is MGHDK and CDR2 SYGVNS. CDR3 coding DNA: TGTGCCAGCAGTGAATTTATCGGGACAGTAAACAATGAGCAGTTCTTC. It yields the protein CASSEFIGTVNNEQFF.

The genes are TRBV9 and TRBJ2-1, with 11 bases matching TRBD2. CDR1 and CDR2 from the germline V gene are SGDLS and YYNGEE. The CDR3 covers 17 residues. Unmatched junction bases numbered 8, after V lost 1 base and J lost 5 bases. The CDR3 DNA follows: TGTGCCAGCAGCGTAAGTCAGGAGACTAGCGGGAACAATGAGCAGTTCTTC. Translation: CASSVSQETSGNNEQFF.

This clone was recorded once. The genes are TRBV9 and TRBJ1-4; 11 nucleotides line up with TRBD1. CDR3 length: 15 residues. Germline CDR1 reads SGDLS; CDR2 reads YYNGEE. V dropped 3 bases and J dropped 7; count of bases not matched to a gene: 5. Here the CDR3 reads CASSGGQGAGEKLFF. The DNA of the CDR3 is TGTGCCAGCAGCGGCGGACAGGGGGCTGGTGAAAAACTGTTTTTT.

This clone has just a few counts. V usage is TRBV6-1 and J usage is TRBJ2-7; 11 bases line up with TRBD1. Germline V gene lookup returns CDR1 MNHNS and CDR2 SASEGT. This CDR3 contains 15 residues. J lost 3 bases, V lost 2 bases, and 3 bases had no gene match. This CDR3 is CASSESGTGGYEQYF. CDR3 sequence (DNA): TGTGCCAGCAGTGAATCCGGGACAGGGGGCTACGAGCAGTACTTC.